This TCR beta chain is from a study of Ad26.COV2.S vaccination and SARS-CoV-2 variants. Across the whole study: Ad26.COV2.S shots went into the muscle once or twice, 56 days apart.

V was pared by 6 bases and J by 4 bases, with 4 bases between. CDR1 and CDR2 (germline): GTSNPN, SVGIG (reference sequence). This CDR3 comprises 10 residues. For this clone: As yet, its antigen is unknown.

Using immunoSEQ multiplex PCR, the repertoire was profiled, and TCRdb retains in-frame clones only, with some absent. The sample consists of 500,000 or so clones, about 88% of them appearing once. Study conclusions and caveats: Non-spike TCR breadth did not differ much between vaccine and placebo recipients. Vaccinees showed greater spike-specific TCR breadth than placebo recipients.

The treatment here: over 15 received Ad26.COV2.S at low or high dose, single or two shots; roughly five received placebo; per-sample allocation not given. The study sampled participants on day 63 after the first vaccine or placebo injection. Boston hosted the donor, who was an adult aged 18-55 years. The gene calls are TRBV30 and TRBJ2-1, with no clear D. This clonotype originated in a person between 18 and 60 years old who received the Ad26.COV2.S COVID-19 vaccine or a placebo. Sequencing was performed on peripheral blood, taken in a trial of Ad26.COV2.S vaccine versus placebo. The CDR3 region is CACGYNEQFF. The CDR3 nucleotides are TGTGCCTGCGGGTACAATGAGCAGTTCTTC.